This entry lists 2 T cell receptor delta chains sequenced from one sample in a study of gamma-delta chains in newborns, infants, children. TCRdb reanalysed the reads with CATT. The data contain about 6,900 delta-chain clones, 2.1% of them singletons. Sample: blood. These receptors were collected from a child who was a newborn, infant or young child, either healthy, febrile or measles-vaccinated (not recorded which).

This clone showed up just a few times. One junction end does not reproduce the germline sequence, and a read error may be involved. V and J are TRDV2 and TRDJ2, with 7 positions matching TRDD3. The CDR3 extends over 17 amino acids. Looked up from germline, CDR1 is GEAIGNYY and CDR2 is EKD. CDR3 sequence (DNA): TGTGCCTGTGACACCGTCTGGGGGGCACCTTTGACAGCACAACCCTTCTTT. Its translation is CACDTVWGAPLTAQPFF.

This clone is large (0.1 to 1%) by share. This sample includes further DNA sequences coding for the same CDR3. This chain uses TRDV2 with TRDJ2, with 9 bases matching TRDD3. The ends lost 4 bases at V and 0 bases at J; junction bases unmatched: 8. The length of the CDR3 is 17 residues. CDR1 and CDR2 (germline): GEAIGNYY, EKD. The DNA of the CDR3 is TGTGCCTGTGATGTACTGGGGGACCGAGCTTTGACAGCACAACTCTTCTTT. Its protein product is CACDVLGDRALTAQLFF.